This T cell receptor (beta chain) was identified during a study of blood T cell repertoires in COVID-19. Study context: Acute and convalescent COVID-19 specimens originated in the United States, Italy and Spain. PBMCs, B-cell-depleted T cells, or T cells provided the cDNA or gDNA that made up the material.

The CDR3 is made up of 17 amino acids. With 0 bases clipped from V and 3 bases from J, the junction kept 8 bases outside the gene matches. The germline V gene encodes CDR1 SGHDN and CDR2 FVKESK. Original processing methods: Reference gene primer amplification gave estimated nucleated cell counts. The protocol was immunoSEQ multiplex PCR, while the TCRdb copy is restricted to in-frame clones and leaves out a portion. That table is the source of V, J and clone size, and D and trimming were worked out from the DNA. Of 120,000 to 150,000 clones in the sample, 84% were seen once. The sequenced material came from peripheral blood. The chain is built from TRBV14 and TRBJ2-3; 8 bases are shared with TRBD2. The clonotype originates from a woman of 80 years or more in a cohort sampled during active or convalescent COVID-19. This CDR3 is CASSQDRGGPSTDTQYF. As DNA, the CDR3 is TGTGCCAGCAGCCAAGATCGGGGGGGCCCTAGTACAGATACGCAGTATTTT. Using reference TRBV14 and TRBJ2-3 for the parts outside the CDR3, the full variable domain is EAGVTQFPSHSVIEKGQTVTLRCDPISGHDNLYWYRRVMGKEIKFLLHFVKESKQDESGMPNNRFLAERTGGTYSTLKVQPAELEDSGVYFCASSQDRGGPSTDTQYFGPGTRLTVL.